Presented here are 9 T cell receptor beta chains from one specimen sequenced in a study of T cells after yellow fever vaccination. Via MiXCR, TCRdb re-called the 5' RACE reads, giving one row per CDR3 protein. The table includes some 80,000 distinct CDR3 sequences, about 14% detected once. Sample: CD8+ T cells not binding an NS4B(214-222) dextramer, sorted from PBMCs, taken 21 days after the first yellow fever vaccination. Receptor source: a man younger than 30 who received the YFV17D yellow fever vaccine.

The gene calls are TRBV6-2 or TRBV6-3 and TRBJ2-3; a weak D match, TRBD2 (6 bases). Germline CDR1 MNHEY, CDR2 SVGEGT. The CDR3 totals 15 residues. The V end lost 7 bases, the J end lost 2 bases, and 16 bases lay between the germline ends. CDR3 amino acids: CASTRTTSPTDTQYF. Here the CDR3 DNA reads TGTGCCAGCACTCGGACTACATCACCCACAGATACGCAGTATTTT.

This clonotype was picked up a small number of times. This chain connects TRBV4-1 to TRBJ2-1; tentative D call: TRBD2 (6 bases). CDR3 length: 14 amino acids. Germline values: CDR1 MGHRA, CDR2 YSYEKL. Trimming took 4 bases from V and 8 from J, leaving 15 bases between them. This chain's CDR3 is CASSPTGAGHEQFF. In nucleotides, the CDR3 is TGCGCCAGCAGCCCCACGGGAGCGGGCCATGAGCAGTTCTTC.

This clonotype was detected a few times. This chain connects TRBV20-1 to TRBJ2-3; a possible D gene is TRBD1 (5 bases). This CDR3 region has 16 residues. Trimming stripped 4 bases from V and 1 base from J, with 18 bases between. The germline V gene encodes CDR1 DFQATT and CDR2 SNEGSKA (reference sequence). The CDR3 spells CSAILPGKLGTDTQYF. CDR3 DNA: TGCAGTGCTATACTTCCAGGGAAGCTTGGCACAGATACGCAGTATTTT.

This clonotype was seen more than once but under ten times. The chain uses TRBV6-1 and TRBJ1-5, with D perhaps matching TRBD1 (5 bases). V was pared by 6 bases and J by 0 bases, with 12 bases between. Germline CDR1 and CDR2: MNHNS and SASEGT. CDR3 length: 15 amino acids. The CDR3 DNA is TGTGCCAGCAGCCTCGACAGCTATAGCAATCAGCCCCAGCATTTT. This sequence encodes CASSLDSYSNQPQHF.

This clonotype was seen a handful of times. This chain connects TRBV12-3 or TRBV12-4 to TRBJ1-5; TRBD1 might be the D (6 bases). The ends were cut back, 6 bases at V and 9 bases at J, with 18 bases in the middle. The CDR3 has 14 amino acids. CDR3 nucleotides: TGTGCCAGCAGCCTGGGGGGCGGGATGATGCCCCAGCATTTT. It encodes CASSLGGGMMPQHF.

This clonotype showed up just a few times. The rearrangement joins TRBV12-3 or TRBV12-4 to TRBJ2-1; possibly TRBD1 for D (6 bases). Trimming removed 3 bases from V and 6 bases from J, with 18 bases in between. CDR3 length equals 16 residues. The CDR3, as DNA: TGTGCCAGCAGTTTGAGAGAGGGGGTCCTCTCCAATGAGCAGTTCTTC. This translates into CASSLREGVLSNEQFF.

This clonotype has a handful of counts. The CDR3 reads CATEPGGGYYNEQFF. The CDR3 DNA follows: TGTGCCACAGAGCCCGGCGGGGGATACTACAATGAGCAGTTCTTC. This rearrangement joins TRBV6-2 or TRBV6-3 to TRBJ2-1; 7 nucleotides agree with TRBD2. CDR3 size: 15 residues. CDR1 and CDR2 (germline): MNHEY, SVGEGT. Trimming cost V 10 bases and J 3 bases; bases outside gene matches: 12.

The chain is built from TRBV11-2 and TRBJ2-1; D is perhaps TRBD2 (7 bases). The CDR3 loop spans 15 amino acids. Looked up from germline, CDR1 is SGHAT and CDR2 is FQNNGV. With 5 bases removed from V and 3 bases from J, the gap between germline ends came to 14 bases. The CDR3 sequence is CASSLRGGDYNEQFF. The CDR3 nucleotides are TGTGCCAGCAGCCTGAGAGGGGGGGACTACAATGAGCAGTTCTTC.

This clonotype was counted only a few times. This chain joins TRBV4-1 and TRBJ2-5; tentatively, D is TRBD1 (5 bases). This CDR3 is built from 14 residues. V was pared by 0 bases and J by 4 bases, with 9 bases between. The V gene's germline CDR1 is MGHRA and CDR2 YSYEKL. CDR3: CASSQDRGSETQYF. CDR3 nucleotides: TGCGCCAGCAGCCAAGATAGGGGTTCAGAGACCCAGTACTTC.